Each of the 22 T cell receptor beta chains below was sequenced from the same sample in a study of regulatory T cells. Study-wide results and caveats: Compared with autologous conventional CD4+ cells and control regulatory cells, CD3G-deficient regulatory T cells showed reduced diversity.

Antigens for these TCRs are unknown. The PCR used 52 TRBV and 13 TRBJ primers. Libraries were prepared by immunoSEQ multiplex PCR; TCRdb keeps only in-frame clonotypes and omits some of them. This table has under 3,000 clones, around 90% appearing once. Sequencing used CD4+ Tregs sorted from blood. The source of these receptors is a child aged 5 to 17 with CD3G deficiency.

The chain couples TRBV10-3 to TRBJ2-7, with 11 bases aligning to TRBD2. Germline V gene lookup returns CDR1 ENHRY and CDR2 SYGVKD. CDR3 size: 14 residues. J lost 2 bases, V lost 10 bases, and 7 bases had no gene match. This CDR3 reads CATSTSGGTYEQYF. The CDR3 DNA reads as TGTGCCACGTCCACTAGCGGGGGAACCTACGAGCAGTACTTC.

This sequence joins TRBV12-2 and TRBJ2-2; the table's D call, TRBD2, has no DNA check behind it. TRBV12-2 is recorded as a pseudogene. This CDR3 is 22 amino acids long. The chain's CDR3 is CASRLANPSGGLALIRTGELFF. CDR3 coding DNA: TGTGCAAGTCGCTTAGCCAACCCATCGGGAGGACTAGCGTTGATTCGCACCGGGGAGCTGTTTTTT.

The chain couples TRBV7-9 to TRBJ1-4; maybe TRBD1 (5 bases). The CDR3 covers 14 residues. The germline gives CDR1 SEHNR, CDR2 FQNEAQ (reference sequence). The V and J ends lost 8 bases and 5 bases respectively, with 15 bases between them. The CDR3, as DNA: TGTGCCAGCGCAGTAGGGGCGAGGAATGAAAAACTGTTTTTT. This encodes CASAVGARNEKLFF.

The J gene is TRBJ2-2, the V gene TRBV19; no reliable D call. Germline-derived CDR1 and CDR2 are LNHDA and SQIVND (reference sequence). V was shortened by 7 bases and J by 4 bases, with 10 bases between the two germline ends. The CDR3 consists of 13 residues. The CDR3 sequence is CASKAFGTGELFF. CDR3 nucleotides: TGTGCCAGTAAGGCTTTCGGCACCGGGGAGCTGTTTTTT.

The rearrangement links TRBV30 to TRBJ2-5; the match to TRBD1 covers 10 bases. Near its end, the DNA agrees better with TRBJ2-7, so the J call may be wrong. This CDR3 comprises 12 residues. Looked up from germline, CDR1 is GTSNPN and CDR2 is SVGIG (reference sequence). In nucleotides, the CDR3 is TGTGCCTGGGGGACAGGGGCCTACGAGCAGTACTTC. Its translation is CAWGTGAYEQYF.

The chain carries TRBV1 and TRBJ2-1. TRBV1 is assigned pseudogene status. CDR3 length equals 16 residues. The CDR3 region is CTSSQESKRRYNEQFF. The CDR3 DNA is TGCACCAGCAGCCAAGAATCGAAAAGGCGATACAATGAGCAGTTCTTC.

V usage is TRBV6-1 and J usage is TRBJ2-2, with no clear D. V lost 10 bases to trimming and J lost 4 bases, with 13 bases between them. Per germline, CDR1 MNHNS and CDR2 SASEGT. The CDR3 is 13 residues long. The CDR3 is CATTKHGTGELFF. The CDR3 bases are TGTGCCACCACGAAGCATGGCACCGGGGAGCTGTTTTTT.

The CDR3 region has the DNA TGTGCCAGCAGTTTCATAGACCAGCCCCAGCATTTT. This codes for CASSFIDQPQHF. V is TRBV28 and J is TRBJ1-5; no reliable D call. Trimming removed 3 bases from V and 7 bases from J, with 7 bases in between. This CDR3 region has 12 residues. Germline V gene sequence: CDR1 MDHEN, CDR2 SYDVKM.

The table lists this clone with a count of one. V is TRBV7-2 and J is TRBJ2-5; TRBD1 matches at 7 bases. V was pared by 2 bases and J by 8 bases, with 8 bases of the junction left unmatched. Germline assignment: CDR1 SGHTA and CDR2 FQGNSA. This CDR3 is 14 amino acids long. The CDR3 DNA reads as TGTGCCAGCAGCTTATCTAGACAGGGTTCTACCCAGTACTTC. It is translated as CASSLSRQGSTQYF.

The V gene is TRBV21-1, the J gene TRBJ2-3; the D call of TRBD1 is as the table states it, not checked on the DNA. TRBV21-1 has pseudogene status. The CDR3 consists of 19 residues. CDR3 in amino acids: CASSKGTGSGADGTDTQYF. The CDR3 DNA follows: TGTGCCAGCAGCAAAGGGACAGGGTCGGGAGCGGACGGCACAGATACGCAGTATTTT.

The rearrangement links TRBV5-1 to TRBJ1-2, with 7 nucleotides matching TRBD1. With 5 bases clipped from V and 0 bases from J, the junction kept 4 bases outside the gene matches. Germline CDR1 is SGHRS and CDR2 is YFSETQ. The CDR3 loop spans 14 amino acids. This CDR3 is CASRPTGTNYGYTF. The CDR3 coding sequence is TGCGCCAGCAGGCCGACAGGGACTAACTATGGCTACACCTTC.

The rearrangement joins TRBV7-9 to TRBJ2-7, with 7 bases identical to TRBD2. Germline V gene sequence: CDR1 SEHNR, CDR2 FQNEAQ (reference sequence). V shed 5 bases and J 6 bases; nucleotides not matched to a gene: 4. The CDR3 covers 12 residues. CDR3 sequence (DNA): TGTGCCAGCAGCCCCGGACTAGGCGAGCAGTACTTC. It encodes CASSPGLGEQYF.

The rearrangement links TRBV28 to TRBJ2-5; 10 bases fit TRBD2. TRBJ2-7 matches the DNA end more closely, so the J call is doubtful. The germline V gene has CDR1 MDHEN and CDR2 SYDVKM. The CDR3 is made up of 17 amino acids. The CDR3 is CASSSPKGSGRAYEQYF. The CDR3 coding sequence is TGTGCCAGCAGTTCCCCGAAGGGGAGCGGGAGGGCCTACGAGCAGTACTTC.

The gene calls are TRBV18 and TRBJ1-2; no definite D call. With 2 bases removed from V and 8 bases from J, the gap between germline ends came to 15 bases. The CDR3 runs to 14 residues. Germline V gene data show CDR1 as KGHSH and CDR2 as LQKENI. This chain's CDR3 is CASSPLPGAEGYTF. The CDR3 region has the DNA TGTGCCAGCTCACCATTACCGGGAGCCGAAGGCTACACCTTC.

V gene TRBV6-1 combines with J gene TRBJ1-5; possible D gene TRBD1, 6 bases. Germline CDR1 is MNHNS and CDR2 is SASEGT. CDR3 length: 14 residues. V shed 7 bases and J shed 9 bases, with 19 bases lying between them. The chain's CDR3 is CASTKGGNQWPQHF. The CDR3 bases are TGTGCCAGCACCAAGGGGGGGAATCAGTGGCCCCAGCATTTT.

The chain recombines TRBV5-1 with TRBJ1-2; 8 nucleotides align to TRBD1. The trim removed 4 bases at V and 5 bases at J, leaving 7 bases unmatched. The V gene's germline CDR1 is SGHRS and CDR2 YFSETQ. The CDR3 sequence is 14 residues long. The CDR3 DNA reads as TGCGCCAGCAGCGCGCAGGGGGCCGGGTATGGCTACACCTTC. It yields the protein CASSAQGAGYGYTF. Full variable domain (outside the CDR3, taken from reference TRBV5-1 and TRBJ1-2): KAGVTQTPRYLIKTRGQQVTLSCSPISGHRSVSWYQQTPGQGLQFLFEYFSETQRNKGNFPGRFSGRQFSNSRSEMNVSTLELGDSALYLCASSAQGAGYGYTFGSGTRLTVV.

The chain is built from TRBV5-1 and TRBJ2-5; D is perhaps TRBD2 (6 bases). With the DNA end fitting TRBJ2-7 better, the J assignment may be wrong. CDR1 is SGHRS, CDR2 YFSETQ, per germline. CDR3 length equals 15 residues. CDR3 sequence reads: CASSYGTDTAYEQYF. The CDR3 region has the DNA TGCGCCAGCAGCTACGGGACTGACACCGCCTACGAGCAGTACTTC.

V gene TRBV6-1 combines with J gene TRBJ1-2, with TRBD1 as a possible D gene (5 bases). Germline values: CDR1 MNHNS, CDR2 SASEGT. The CDR3 runs to 17 residues. Trimming took off 3 bases at V and 0 bases at J, with 17 bases between the two ends. CDR3 in amino acids: CASSDRQGRLANYGYTF. DNA of the CDR3: TGTGCCAGCAGTGATCGGCAGGGTCGACTAGCTAACTATGGCTACACCTTC.

The V and J genes are TRBV28 and TRBJ2-5, with D possibly matching TRBD2 (6 bases). The closer fit of TRBJ2-7 to the DNA end suggests the J call may be wrong. This CDR3 region has 16 residues. Germline V gene sequence: CDR1 MDHEN, CDR2 SYDVKM. CDR3: CASSSAGLGGLYEQYF. As DNA, the CDR3 is TGTGCCAGCAGTTCTGCCGGGCTAGGAGGGCTATACGAGCAGTACTTC.

The genes are TRBV28 and TRBJ2-3; TRBD2 aligns across 13 bases. The CDR3 is 16 amino acids. The germline gives CDR1 MDHEN, CDR2 SYDVKM. The V and J ends lost 6 bases and 6 bases, in that order; junction bases with no gene match: 9. The CDR3 nucleotides are TGTGCCAGCAGCACACTAGCGGGAGGGCCATGGGATACGCAGTATTTT. It specifies CASSTLAGGPWDTQYF. The entire variable domain, with the rest obtained from reference TRBV28 and TRBJ2-3, is as follows: DVKVTQSSRYLVKRTGEKVFLECVQDMDHENMFWYRQDPGLGLRLIYFSYDVKMKEKGDIPEGYSVSREKKERFSLILESASTNQTSMYLCASSTLAGGPWDTQYFGPGTRLTVL.

The V gene is TRBV5-1, the J gene TRBJ2-1; D not certain. With 0 bases removed from V and 4 bases from J, the gap between germline ends came to 14 bases. The germline gives CDR1 SGHRS, CDR2 YFSETQ. The CDR3 is made up of 16 amino acids. The CDR3 reads CASSLGHGVGYNEQFF. The CDR3 region has the DNA TGCGCCAGCAGCTTGGGGCACGGAGTAGGGTACAATGAGCAGTTCTTC.

The CDR3 loop is CASSLGPFSNQPQHF. CDR3 DNA: TGTGCCAGCAGTTTGGGACCGTTTAGCAATCAGCCCCAGCATTTT. This chain joins TRBV28 and TRBJ1-5; TRBD1 might be the D (5 bases). Germline V gene sequence: CDR1 MDHEN, CDR2 SYDVKM. The germline V and J ends were trimmed by 3 bases and 0 bases, with 9 bases remaining between them. The CDR3 covers 15 residues. The full variable domain, in which reference TRBV28 and TRBJ1-5 provide the parts outside the CDR3, is DVKVTQSSRYLVKRTGEKVFLECVQDMDHENMFWYRQDPGLGLRLIYFSYDVKMKEKGDIPEGYSVSREKKERFSLILESASTNQTSMYLCASSLGPFSNQPQHFGDGTRLSIL.